These 29 T cell receptor beta chains share one sample of origin, sequenced in a study of blood T cell repertoires in COVID-19. TCRdb's copy holds only in-frame clones and misses some; the assay was immunoSEQ multiplex PCR. Of fewer than 250,000 clones listed, 84% are singletons. The sample comprised peripheral blood. The receptor set was obtained from a man aged 45-65 years with acute or convalescent COVID-19.

This clone was observed once. This chain uses TRBV19 with TRBJ1-2, with D possibly being TRBD1 (5 bases). Trimming left V 8 bases short and J 6 bases short, with 13 bases between. The CDR3 is made up of 12 amino acids. The V gene's germline CDR1 is LNHDA and CDR2 SQIVND (reference sequence). CDR3 bases: TGTGCCAGTGGTGCAGGGTTCAATGGCTACACCTTC. It encodes CASGAGFNGYTF.

This clone was seen once. V gene TRBV2 combines with J gene TRBJ2-1, with D perhaps matching TRBD2 (5 bases). The CDR3 runs to 14 residues. The ends were cut back, 1 base at V and 3 bases at J, with 7 bases in the middle. Per the germline V gene, CDR1 is SNHLY and CDR2 is FYNNEI. The CDR3 here is CASSEGTFYNEQFF. CDR3 bases: TGTGCCAGCAGTGAAGGGACTTTCTACAATGAGCAGTTCTTC.

This sequence joins TRBV28 and TRBJ1-3; tentative D call: TRBD1 (6 bases). The germline V and J ends were trimmed by 7 bases and 3 bases, with 10 bases remaining between them. The CDR3 has 13 residues. Per the germline V gene, CDR1 is MDHEN and CDR2 is SYDVKM. CDR3 residues: CASTRGNGNTIYF. DNA of the CDR3: TGTGCCAGCACCAGGGGTAATGGAAACACCATATATTTT.

The V gene is TRBV19, the J gene TRBJ1-5; no clear D. Germline V lookup: CDR1 LNHDA, CDR2 SQIVND (reference sequence). Trimming removed 8 bases at V and 7 bases at J, with 24 bases between. The CDR3 runs 16 residues. For the CDR3, the DNA is TGTGCCAGTCGGATGGCAGGACTTTACGGAAGACAGCCCCAGCATTTT. Translating gives CASRMAGLYGRQPQHF.

As for this clone: The same CDR3 also results from other DNA sequences found in this sample. The chain employs TRBV9 and TRBJ2-2; 9 bases match TRBD1. Germline CDR1 is SGDLS and CDR2 is YYNGEE. Germline trimming cut 2 bases from V and 3 bases from J; bases unmatched to any gene: 2. The CDR3 has 15 residues. CDR3 region: CASSVGTGYTGELFF. The DNA for the CDR3 is TGTGCCAGCAGCGTTGGGACAGGGTACACCGGGGAGCTGTTTTTT.

The genes are TRBV4-1 and TRBJ2-1; 9 positions agree with TRBD1. Germline CDR1 MGHRA, CDR2 YSYEKL. Trimming removed 4 bases from V and 4 bases from J; junction bases left unmatched: 5. CDR3 length: 15 amino acids. The CDR3 coding sequence is TGCGCCAGCAGCCGAGGACAGGGGAATTACAATGAGCAGTTCTTC. Translated: CASSRGQGNYNEQFF.

In its sample, this clone was seen once. This chain joins TRBV19 and TRBJ2-3; D unclear. Germline assignment: CDR1 LNHDA and CDR2 SQIVND (reference sequence). With 6 bases removed from V and 1 base from J, the gap between germline ends came to 11 bases. CDR3 size: 14 residues. The CDR3 sequence is CASRPDSGTDTQYF. DNA of the CDR3: TGTGCCAGTAGACCTGACTCGGGCACAGATACGCAGTATTTT.

The chain combines TRBV7-9 with TRBJ1-1, with D possibly TRBD1 on 5 matching bases. Trimming shortened V by 5 bases and J by 3 bases, and 13 bases separated the two germline ends. Germline V lookup: CDR1 SEHNR, CDR2 FQNEAQ (reference sequence). The CDR3 has 14 amino acids. For the CDR3, the DNA is TGTGCCAGCAGCAGCATCGACAGAGACACTGAAGCTTTCTTT. Translated, it gives CASSSIDRDTEAFF.

With regard to this clone: The sample carries other DNA sequences with the same CDR3. The CDR3: CASSSRDSRTGELFF. CDR3 in DNA: TGCGCCAGCAGCTCCCGGGACAGTCGGACCGGGGAGCTGTTTTTT. V and J are TRBV5-1 and TRBJ2-2; 7 bases align to TRBD1. Looked up from germline, CDR1 is SGHRS and CDR2 is YFSETQ. CDR3 length: 15 amino acids. Trimming took 3 bases from V and 5 from J; bases not matched to a gene: 7.

V gene TRBV7-2 combines with J gene TRBJ1-4, with 8 bases identical to TRBD1. Per germline, CDR1 SGHTA and CDR2 FQGNSA. This CDR3 contains 19 residues. V gave up 0 bases and J gave up 6 bases; unmatched junction bases: 15. The CDR3 nucleotides read TGTGCCAGCAGCTTAGCCCAACAGGGGGGTAGCGTTGGGGATGAAAAACTGTTTTTT. Its protein product is CASSLAQQGGSVGDEKLFF.

This clone was observed once. The chain uses TRBV28 and TRBJ2-7; D perhaps matches TRBD1 (8 bases). This CDR3 contains 15 residues. CDR1 MDHEN and CDR2 SYDVKM come from the germline V gene. With 5 bases removed from V and 2 bases from J, the gap between germline ends came to 16 bases. CDR3 coding DNA: TGTGCCAGCAGTCCAGGAACAGGGGGGGCCTACGAGCAGTACTTC. Translating gives CASSPGTGGAYEQYF.

The chain has TRBV12-5 and TRBJ2-5, with a weak D call TRBD1 (6 bases). CDR1 LGHNT and CDR2 FRNRAP come from the germline V gene. The CDR3 loop spans 14 amino acids. With 3 bases removed from V and 2 bases from J, the gap between germline ends came to 10 bases. CDR3 in DNA: TGTGCTAGTGGTTTACAGGGCGGGCAAGAGACCCAGTACTTC. Translation gives CASGLQGGQETQYF.

This chain joins TRBV18 and TRBJ2-7, with D possibly matching TRBD1 (6 bases). The CDR3 contains 13 residues. Trimming stripped 5 bases from V and 6 bases from J, with 14 bases between. Germline V gene data show CDR1 as KGHSH and CDR2 as LQKENI. The CDR3 loop reads CASSWDNLGEQYF. DNA for the CDR3: TGTGCCAGCTCATGGGACAACCTGGGCGAGCAGTACTTC.

This clone appeared once. V usage is TRBV10-3 and J usage is TRBJ2-2; 9 bases are a match to TRBD2. V was clipped by 2 bases and J by 6 bases; unmatched bases: 4. This CDR3 is 15 amino acids long. Germline CDR1 and CDR2: ENHRY and SYGVKD. The CDR3 loop reads CAISEVAGVSGELFF. The CDR3 DNA is TGTGCCATCAGTGAGGTAGCGGGAGTGTCCGGGGAGCTGTTTTTT.

The chain carries TRBV6-2 or TRBV6-3 and TRBJ2-1; D is undetermined. The germline V and J ends were trimmed by 4 bases and 6 bases, with 13 bases remaining between them. The CDR3 loop spans 14 amino acids. Germline assignment: CDR1 MNHEY and CDR2 SVGEGT. The DNA for the CDR3 is TGTGCCAGCAGTTCCATCAGCGAAGGCAATGAGCAGTTCTTC. Protein product: CASSSISEGNEQFF.

The rearrangement links TRBV19 to TRBJ1-5, with D hard to call. Germline V gene lookup returns CDR1 LNHDA and CDR2 SQIVND (reference sequence). The CDR3 consists of 12 residues. Trimming cost V 3 bases and J 13 bases, with 13 bases left between them. The CDR3: CASSMDPGSQHF. DNA for the CDR3: TGTGCCAGTAGTATGGATCCAGGATCACAGCATTTT.

The CDR3 reads CASNSGSGGNEQFF. The CDR3, as DNA: TGTGCCAGCAATAGCGGGAGTGGGGGGAATGAGCAGTTCTTC. This chain links TRBV2 with TRBJ2-1, with 9 nucleotides matching TRBD2. CDR1 is SNHLY, CDR2 FYNNEI, per germline. The length of the CDR3 is 14 residues. Germline trimming cut 7 bases from V and 7 bases from J; bases unmatched to any gene: 8.

The gene calls are TRBV11-1 and TRBJ2-7, with 10 nucleotides matching TRBD2. Germline V gene sequence: CDR1 SGHAT, CDR2 FQDESV (reference sequence). The V gene end was trimmed by 5 bases and the J gene end by 6 bases; junction bases not matched to a gene: 4. The CDR3 totals 13 residues. CDR3 in amino acids: CASSRTSGTEQYF. The CDR3 bases are TGTGCCAGCAGCCGAACTAGCGGGACCGAGCAGTACTTC.

This chain links TRBV28 with TRBJ1-2, with D hard to call. Per the germline V gene, CDR1 is MDHEN and CDR2 is SYDVKM. V was trimmed by 3 bases and J by 8 bases, leaving 13 bases between them. CDR3 length: 13 amino acids. This CDR3 reads CASSLPEPRGYTF. The CDR3 nucleotides read TGTGCCAGCAGTTTGCCGGAGCCTAGGGGCTACACCTTC.

The rearrangement links TRBV6-1 to TRBJ2-7; possible D gene TRBD2, 7 bases. Per the germline V gene, CDR1 is MNHNS and CDR2 is SASEGT. The CDR3 sequence is 16 residues long. Trimming left V 4 bases short and J 0 bases short, with 16 bases between. The CDR3, as DNA: TGTGCCAGCAGTGCCTGGGGGGGCTTTGGCTCCTACGAGCAGTACTTC. Amino acids: CASSAWGGFGSYEQYF.

The J gene is TRBJ1-5, the V gene TRBV6-5; tentatively, D is TRBD1 (5 bases). Trimming cost V 6 bases and J 6 bases, with 9 bases left between them. This CDR3 spans 12 amino acids. Germline CDR1 MNHEY, CDR2 SVGAGI. In DNA form, the CDR3 reads TGTGCCAGCAGCCCCGGGGGTCAGCCCCAGCATTTT. Translation: CASSPGGQPQHF.

The chain carries TRBV30 and TRBJ1-1; D unclear. The CDR3 has 11 residues. CDR1 is GTSNPN and CDR2 is SVGIG in the germline V gene (reference sequence). Trimming left V 2 bases short and J 6 bases short, with 7 bases between. The CDR3, as DNA: TGTGCCTGGAGTTGGGCCGCTGAAGCTTTCTTT. Protein sequence: CAWSWAAEAFF.

The gene calls are TRBV12-5 and TRBJ1-3; 8 bases are shared with TRBD1. Germline assignment: CDR1 LGHNT and CDR2 FRNRAP. V shed 7 bases and J 2 bases; nucleotides not matched to a gene: 7. The length of the CDR3 is 15 residues. CDR3 amino acids: CASAYVRGPGNTIYF. In DNA form, the CDR3 reads TGTGCTAGTGCTTACGTCAGGGGGCCTGGAAACACCATATATTTT.

The chain uses TRBV6-5 and TRBJ1-4; TRBD1 matches 9 bases. Germline V gene lookup returns CDR1 MNHEY and CDR2 SVGAGI. The CDR3 totals 16 residues. The ends lost 3 bases at V and 5 bases at J; junction bases unmatched: 7. The CDR3 DNA reads as TGTGCCAGCAGTTATCGCGGGACAGGGACCAATGAAAAACTGTTTTTT. Its translation is CASSYRGTGTNEKLFF.

The chain employs TRBV9 and TRBJ2-7; 7 nucleotides align to TRBD2. The CDR3 extends over 14 amino acids. Germline values: CDR1 SGDLS, CDR2 YYNGEE. Germline trimming cut 7 bases from V and 1 base from J; bases unmatched to any gene: 8. The DNA for the CDR3 is TGTGCCAGCTCATCTTCCGGGAGGTCCTACGAGCAGTACTTC. It encodes CASSSSGRSYEQYF. The full variable domain, completed using reference TRBV9 and TRBJ2-7, is DSGVTQTPKHLITATGQRVTLRCSPRSGDLSVYWYQQSLDQGLQFLIQYYNGEERAKGNILERFSAQQFPDLHSELNLSSLELGDSALYFCASSSSGRSYEQYFGPGTRLTVT.

DNA for the CDR3: TGTGCCAGTAGTCCAACAGGGGGTAGAGAGACCCAGTACTTC. Translated: CASSPTGGRETQYF. The rearrangement joins TRBV19 to TRBJ2-5, with TRBD1 identical over 8 bases. J lost 4 bases, V lost 5 bases, and 6 bases had no gene match. Germline V gene data show CDR1 as LNHDA and CDR2 as SQIVND (reference sequence). This CDR3 is built from 14 residues.

The chain carries TRBV6-5 and TRBJ1-1, with D perhaps TRBD1 (5 bases). The V end was cut by 0 bases, the J end by 0 bases, with 11 bases between. Looked up from germline, CDR1 is MNHEY and CDR2 is SVGAGI. There are 16 residues in the CDR3. CDR3 DNA sequence: TGTGCCAGCAGTTACTCGATTGGGACTGTGAACACTGAAGCTTTCTTT. It specifies CASSYSIGTVNTEAFF.

The rearrangement joins TRBV27 to TRBJ1-3; no reliable D call. Trimming removed 2 bases at V and 0 bases at J, with 14 bases between. In germline, CDR1 is MNHEY, CDR2 SMNVEV (reference sequence). CDR3 length: 17 amino acids. CDR3 region: CASSLNPLGPSGNTIYF. DNA of the CDR3: TGTGCCAGCAGTTTAAATCCACTGGGCCCCTCTGGAAACACCATATATTTT.

The chain has TRBV15 and TRBJ2-1, with 7 nucleotides matching TRBD1. The CDR3 length is 15 residues. Per germline, CDR1 LNHNV and CDR2 YYDKDF (reference sequence). The V segment lost 4 bases and the J segment 4 bases; nucleotides outside the gene matches: 7. The chain's CDR3 is CATSTWDRTYNEQFF. The CDR3 nucleotides are TGTGCCACCAGCACTTGGGACAGAACTTACAATGAGCAGTTCTTC.